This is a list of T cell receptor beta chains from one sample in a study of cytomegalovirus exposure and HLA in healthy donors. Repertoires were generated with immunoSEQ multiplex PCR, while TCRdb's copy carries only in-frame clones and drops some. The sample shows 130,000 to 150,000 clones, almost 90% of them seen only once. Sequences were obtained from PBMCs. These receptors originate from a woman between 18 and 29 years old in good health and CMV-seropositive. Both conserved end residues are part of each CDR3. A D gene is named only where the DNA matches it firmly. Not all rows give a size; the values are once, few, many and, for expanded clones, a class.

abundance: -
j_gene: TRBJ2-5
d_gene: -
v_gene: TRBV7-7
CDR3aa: CASSLYGAQETQYF
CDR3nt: TGTGCTAGCAGCTTATATGGGGCCCAAGAGACCCAGTACTTC

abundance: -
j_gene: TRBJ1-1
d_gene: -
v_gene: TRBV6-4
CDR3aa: CATPGANTEAFF
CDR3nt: TGTGCCACCCCGGGAGCAAACACTGAAGCTTTCTTT

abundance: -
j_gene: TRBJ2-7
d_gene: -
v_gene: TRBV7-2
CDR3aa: CASSSDDSISYEQYF
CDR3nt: TGTGCCAGCAGCTCGGACGACAGCATCTCCTACGAGCAGTACTTC

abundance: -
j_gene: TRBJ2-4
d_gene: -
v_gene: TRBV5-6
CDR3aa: CASSLAGSLNIQYF
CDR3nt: TGTGCCAGCAGCTTGGCTGGTAGTTTAAACATTCAGTACTTC

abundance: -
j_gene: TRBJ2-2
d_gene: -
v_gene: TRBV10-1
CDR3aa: CASSAGINTGELFF
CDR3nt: TGCGCCAGCAGTGCCGGGATAAACACCGGGGAGCTGTTTTTT

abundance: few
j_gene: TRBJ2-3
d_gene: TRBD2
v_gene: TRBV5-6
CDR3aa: CASIIAGAVTDTQYF
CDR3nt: TGTGCCAGCATCATAGCGGGGGCCGTCACAGATACGCAGTATTTT

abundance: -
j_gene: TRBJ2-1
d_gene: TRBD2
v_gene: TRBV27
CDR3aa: CASSSSGLYNEQFF
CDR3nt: TGTGCCAGCAGTTCCTCGGGACTATACAATGAGCAGTTCTTC

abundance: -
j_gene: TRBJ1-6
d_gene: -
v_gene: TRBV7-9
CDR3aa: CASSLGHRNSPLHF
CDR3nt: TGTGCCAGCAGCTTAGGACACCGGAATTCACCCCTCCACTTT

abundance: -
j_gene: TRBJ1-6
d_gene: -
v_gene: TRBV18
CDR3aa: CASSPTREGYNSPLHF
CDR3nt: TGTGCCAGCTCACCCACACGGGAGGGATATAATTCACCCCTCCACTTT

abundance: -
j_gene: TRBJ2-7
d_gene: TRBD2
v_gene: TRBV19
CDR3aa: CASSPTSGRKHEQYF
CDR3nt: TGTGCCAGTAGTCCGACTAGCGGGAGGAAGCACGAGCAGTACTTC

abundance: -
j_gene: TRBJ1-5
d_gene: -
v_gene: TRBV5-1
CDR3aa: CASRDSFDQPQHF
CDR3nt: TGCGCCAGCAGAGACAGTTTCGATCAGCCCCAGCATTTT

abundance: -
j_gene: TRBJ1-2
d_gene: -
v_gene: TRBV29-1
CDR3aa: CSVERAGRYGYTF
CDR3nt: TGCAGCGTTGAACGGGCAGGGAGGTATGGCTACACCTTC

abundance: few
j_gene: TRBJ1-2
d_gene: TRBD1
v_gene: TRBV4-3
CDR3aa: CASSPSYRGRNYGYTF
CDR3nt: TGCGCCAGCAGCCCTAGCTACAGGGGGAGGAACTATGGCTACACCTTC

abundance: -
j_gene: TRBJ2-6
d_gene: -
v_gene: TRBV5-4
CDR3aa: CASSPQAGLSGANVLTF
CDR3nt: TGTGCCAGCAGCCCGCAGGCGGGACTCTCTGGGGCCAACGTCCTGACTTTC

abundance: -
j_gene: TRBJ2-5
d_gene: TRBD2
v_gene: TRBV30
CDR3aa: CAWSLIGEGPLETQYF
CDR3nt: TGTGCCTGGAGTCTGATCGGGGAGGGCCCTCTAGAGACCCAGTACTTC

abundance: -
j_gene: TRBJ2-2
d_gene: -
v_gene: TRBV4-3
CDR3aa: CASSQEPGGQVTGELFF
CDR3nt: TGCGCCAGCAGCCAAGAGCCAGGTGGTCAGGTCACCGGGGAGCTGTTTTTT

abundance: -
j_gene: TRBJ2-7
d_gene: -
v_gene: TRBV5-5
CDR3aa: CASSLGLGSYEQYF
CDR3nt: TGTGCCAGCAGCTTGGGACTAGGGTCCTACGAGCAGTACTTC

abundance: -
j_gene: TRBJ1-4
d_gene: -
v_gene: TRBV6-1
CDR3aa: CASSDPGVREKLFF
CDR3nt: TGTGCCAGCAGTGATCCGGGTGTTCGGGAAAAACTGTTTTTT